The rows below give T cell receptor beta chains drawn from one sample of a study of T cell repertoires in cytomegalovirus infection. TCRdb reprocessed the reads with MiXCR, giving one entry per CDR3 protein. The profile shows about 490,000 distinct CDR3 sequences, about 17% of them singletons. Source material: CD8+ T cells from PBMCs. The receptor set was obtained from a human donor in good health (CMV status not recorded). Some clones in this sample may be carry-over from other donors' samples. The CDR3 runs from the conserved cysteine through the conserved F or W. The D gene is left open where the match is weak. Only part of the rows carry a size: once, few, many, or a class if the clone is expanded.

j_call: TRBJ1-4
clone_size: -
v_call: TRBV25-1
d_call: -
cdr3_nt: TGTGCCAGCAGTGATAGGGGGGTCGGAGAAAAACTGTTTTTT
cdr3_aa: CASSDRGVGEKLFF

j_call: TRBJ2-3
clone_size: -
v_call: TRBV4-1
d_call: -
cdr3_nt: TGTGCCAGCAGCCAACGGTGCGGGATAAGAACAGATACGCAGTATTTT
cdr3_aa: CASSQRCGIRTDTQYF

j_call: TRBJ2-1
clone_size: few
v_call: TRBV18
d_call: -
cdr3_nt: TGTGCCAGCTCACCGAGGGGGATAGCGGGCCATGAGCAGTTCTTC
cdr3_aa: CASSPRGIAGHEQFF

j_call: TRBJ2-2
clone_size: -
v_call: TRBV13
d_call: -
cdr3_nt: TGTGCCAGCAGCTCATCAGGGCACACCGGGGAGCTGTTTTTT
cdr3_aa: CASSSSGHTGELFF

j_call: TRBJ1-2
clone_size: -
v_call: TRBV20-1
d_call: -
cdr3_nt: TGCAGTGCTAGAGATGGACCGGACGGCTACACCTTC
cdr3_aa: CSARDGPDGYTF

j_call: TRBJ2-1
clone_size: few
v_call: TRBV29-1
d_call: -
cdr3_nt: TGCAGCGCCCGTGGGAGCAGAAATGAGCAGTTCTTC
cdr3_aa: CSARGSRNEQFF

j_call: TRBJ2-3
clone_size: few
v_call: TRBV4-1
d_call: TRBD2
cdr3_nt: TGCGCCAGCAGCAGAAGCGGGGGGGCCATAGATACGCAGTATTTT
cdr3_aa: CASSRSGGAIDTQYF

j_call: TRBJ1-2
clone_size: many
v_call: TRBV27
d_call: -
cdr3_nt: TGTGCCAGCAGTTTATCGGTCAACTATGGCTACACCTTC
cdr3_aa: CASSLSVNYGYTF

j_call: TRBJ2-2
clone_size: many
v_call: TRBV24-1
d_call: TRBD2
cdr3_nt: TGTGCCACCAGTGATCGAGGACTAGCGGCGAACACCGGGGAGCTGTTTTTT
cdr3_aa: CATSDRGLAANTGELFF

j_call: TRBJ2-7
clone_size: -
v_call: TRBV27
d_call: -
cdr3_nt: TGTGCCAGCAGTTTGACAGGTCCCCTTTTTGAAGAGCAGTACTTC
cdr3_aa: CASSLTGPLFEEQYF

j_call: TRBJ2-7
clone_size: few
v_call: TRBV5-8
d_call: -
cdr3_nt: TGTGCCAGCAGCTTGACTGAAGGTCTACCCTACGAGCAGTACTTC
cdr3_aa: CASSLTEGLPYEQYF

j_call: TRBJ2-1
clone_size: few
v_call: TRBV27
d_call: -
cdr3_nt: TGTGCCAGCAGTTTAGCGTCAACCTACAATGAGCAGTTCTTC
cdr3_aa: CASSLASTYNEQFF

j_call: TRBJ1-2
clone_size: -
v_call: TRBV20-1
d_call: TRBD1
cdr3_nt: TGCAGTGCTTTCACAGGGGGCGGACGAAAGGGCTTC
cdr3_aa: CSAFTGGGRKGF

j_call: TRBJ1-1
clone_size: many
v_call: TRBV10-3
d_call: TRBD1
cdr3_nt: TGTGCCATCAGTGAGCCCAGGACAGGGAACATGAACACTGAAGCTTTCTTT
cdr3_aa: CAISEPRTGNMNTEAFF

j_call: TRBJ2-1
clone_size: many
v_call: TRBV19
d_call: TRBD2
cdr3_nt: TGTGCCACCTTCCTAGCGGGAGGCGCTAGCTCCTACAATGAGCAGTTCTTC
cdr3_aa: CATFLAGGASSYNEQFF

j_call: TRBJ2-5
clone_size: few
v_call: TRBV6-6
d_call: -
cdr3_nt: TGTGCCAGCCTTACTCAGGGTCAAGAGACCCAGTACTTC
cdr3_aa: CASLTQGQETQYF